Here is one T cell receptor (beta chain) with its context. The data belong to a study of shared T cell receptors in the human thymus. The CDR3 totals 16 residues. Per the germline V gene, CDR1 is SGHTA and CDR2 is FQGNSA. The J segment lost 5 bases and the V segment lost 1 base, leaving 7 bases of the junction unmatched. Profiling relied on immunoSEQ multiplex PCR, and the TCRdb table lists in-frame clones only, not all of them. This table has about 500,000 clones, more than 75% appearing once. These same data were also listed under a study on human thymus T cells. That work adds: Resected material from corrective heart surgery provided the thymus tissue analysed. Within thymic and blood repertoires, V and J gene usage appeared to be biased.

The sequence was obtained from a boy under two years old with a congenital heart defect. V is TRBV7-2 and J is TRBJ2-1; 8 positions agree with TRBD1. Sequencing used thymocytes. In DNA, the CDR3 is TGTGCCAGCAGCTTAGACCGACAGGGGATCGACAATGAGCAGTTCTTC. Translating gives CASSLDRQGIDNEQFF. Complete variable domain (other parts from reference TRBV7-2 and TRBJ2-1): GAGVSQSPSNKVTEKGKDVELRCDPISGHTALYWYRQSLGQGLEFLIYFQGNSAPDKSGLPSDRFSAERTGGSVSTLTIQRTQQEDSAVYLCASSLDRQGIDNEQFFGPGTRLTVL.